The 3 T cell receptor beta chains below all came from one sample that was sequenced in a study of blood T cell repertoires in COVID-19. TCRdb's copy holds only in-frame clones and misses some; the assay was immunoSEQ multiplex PCR. The table shows 240,000 or so clones, with 85% to 90% occurring only once. The sample taken for sequencing was PBMCs or T cells enriched from blood (not recorded which). These receptors were collected from a middle-aged man who had been exposed to COVID-19.

V usage is TRBV7-9 and J usage is TRBJ2-2; D unclear. The V end lost 2 bases, the J end lost 8 bases, and 3 bases lay between the germline ends. The CDR3 has 11 amino acids. CDR1 is SEHNR, CDR2 FQNEAQ, per germline (reference sequence). The CDR3 DNA is TGTGCCAGCAGCTTATCTGGGGAGCTGTTTTTT. It is translated as CASSLSGELFF.

The chain uses TRBV4-1 and TRBJ2-3; maybe TRBD1 (5 bases). V was cut by 3 bases and J by 2 bases, with 15 bases left in between. CDR1 and CDR2 from the germline V gene are MGHRA and YSYEKL. The CDR3 is 16 residues long. The CDR3 sequence is CASSHANQGYTDTQYF. CDR3 DNA: TGCGCCAGCAGCCATGCAAACCAGGGTTACACAGATACGCAGTATTTT.

The chain is built from TRBV4-1 and TRBJ1-2, with 7 bases that match TRBD1. This CDR3 contains 14 residues. Losses at the gene ends were 1 base for V and 2 bases for J; bases not matched to a gene: 1. CDR1 is MGHRA and CDR2 is YSYEKL in the germline V gene. CDR3 nucleotides: TGCGCCAGCAGCCAAGGGGGACAGAACTATGGCTACACCTTC. This sequence encodes CASSQGGQNYGYTF.